The TCR beta chain described here comes from a study of CD8 T cells in ankylosing spondylitis. This clonotype was picked up many times. Its antigen is as yet unknown. Study-level points and caveats: Ankylosing spondylitis blood appeared to be characterized by a TCR beta motif of 8 or 9 highly homologous variants.

TCRdb itself ran the 5' RACE reads through MiXCR, one entry per CDR3 protein. The profile covers 700,000 to 1,000,000 distinct CDR3 sequences, with 12% appearing a single time and 0.51% taken by the ten largest. Sequencing used blood, either unsorted or a sorted T cell fraction (not recorded which). The clonotype originates from a male donor with ankylosing spondylitis.

The CDR3 DNA reads as TGTGCCATCAGCCAACAGGGGTCCTACGAGCAGTACTTC. Translating it yields CAISQQGSYEQYF. This rearrangement joins TRBV10-3 to TRBJ2-7, with TRBD1 matching over 7 bases. Losses at the gene ends were 6 bases for V and 1 base for J; bases not matched to a gene: 3. CDR3 length: 13 amino acids. Germline values: CDR1 ENHRY, CDR2 SYGVKD.